What follows are 22 T cell receptor beta chains derived from one specimen sequenced in a study of metastatic and nonmetastatic thyroid tumors. Every patient was untreated before thyroid surgery. With MiXCR, TCRdb reprocessed the PCR reads. The sample lists 15,000 to 20,000 clones; about 31% were seen once. The sequencing input was tumor tissue. The receptors shown here come from a female donor with papillary thyroid cancer or a benign thyroid nodule (not recorded which). Some clones in this sample may be carry-over from other donors' samples.

J is TRBJ1-1 and V is TRBV30; 7 positions match TRBD1. This CDR3 contains 13 residues. V was clipped by 3 bases and J by 4 bases; unmatched bases: 5. Germline V gives CDR1 GTSNPN, CDR2 SVGIG (reference sequence). CDR3 DNA: TGTGCCTGGAGCCCAGGGGGTAGCACTGAAGCTTTCTTT. Amino acids: CAWSPGGSTEAFF.

The chain employs TRBV6-1 and TRBJ1-1; no reliable D call. V was cut by 7 bases and J by 11 bases, with 29 bases left in between. CDR1 is MNHNS and CDR2 is SASEGT in the germline V gene. The CDR3 sequence is 16 residues long. The CDR3 spells CASTRISGQPSASAFF. In nucleotides, the CDR3 is TGTGCCAGCACTCGAATTAGCGGGCAGCCCTCGGCATCGGCTTTCTTT.

This clone is medium-sized by share. This chain uses TRBV28 with TRBJ2-7; 7 bases line up with TRBD1. V lost 3 bases and J lost 5; bases outside the gene matches: 10. Germline V gene lookup returns CDR1 MDHEN and CDR2 SYDVKM. CDR3 size: 15 residues. In DNA form, the CDR3 reads TGTGCCAGCAGTTTGCGCAACACAGGGGCCCACGAGCAGTACTTC. Translating gives CASSLRNTGAHEQYF.

The CDR3 loop is CASRDLRYEQYF. The CDR3 DNA follows: TGTGCCAGCAGGGACTTAAGGTACGAGCAGTACTTC. V and J are TRBV28 and TRBJ2-7; TRBD2 is a possible D gene (5 bases). This CDR3 has 12 residues. V was pared by 6 bases and J by 4 bases, with 10 bases between. Germline CDR1 and CDR2: MDHEN and SYDVKM. The whole variable domain, remainder taken from reference TRBV28 and TRBJ2-7, is DVKVTQSSRYLVKRTGEKVFLECVQDMDHENMFWYRQDPGLGLRLIYFSYDVKMKEKGDIPEGYSVSREKKERFSLILESASTNQTSMYLCASRDLRYEQYFGPGTRLTVT.

This clone was found many times. The chain joins TRBV10-1 to TRBJ2-3, with 11 bases aligning to TRBD2. The junction had 1 base not matched to a gene; V was cut back by 5 bases and J by 0 bases. This CDR3 contains 15 residues. Germline lookup yields CDR1 WNHNN and CDR2 SYGVQD (reference sequence). This CDR3 is CASSLAGGSTDTQYF. The CDR3, as DNA: TGCGCCAGCAGTTTAGCGGGGGGGAGCACAGATACGCAGTATTTT.

The table lists this clone with a few counts. This chain uses TRBV6-1 with TRBJ2-7; the D is unclear. CDR3 length: 13 residues. In germline, CDR1 is MNHNS, CDR2 SASEGT. Trimming took off 4 bases at V and 6 bases at J, with 13 bases between the two ends. The CDR3 nucleotides are TGTGCCAGCAGTGCCGAACTGGGCTTCGAGCAGTACTTC. Protein product: CASSAELGFEQYF.

At least ten counts were recorded for this clone. The junction does not match germline at one end; this may be a read error. The chain carries TRBV9 and TRBJ2-1; 11 bases fit TRBD2. Germline V gene sequence: CDR1 SGDLS, CDR2 YYNGEE. The CDR3 loop spans 15 amino acids. Here the CDR3 reads CTSSGSGGGYNEQFF. In nucleotides, the CDR3 is TGTACCAGCAGCGGTAGCGGGGGGGGTTACAATGAGCAGTTCTTC.

The V call is TRBV6-6, the J call TRBJ2-7, with 7 bases that match TRBD1. CDR3 length equals 14 residues. From germline, CDR1 is MNHNY and CDR2 SVGAGI (reference sequence). Trimming took 1 base from V and 7 from J; bases not matched to a gene: 7. The DNA for the CDR3 is TGTGCCAGCAGTTACTGGCAGGGGGTCTCGGAGCAGTACTTC. It is translated as CASSYWQGVSEQYF.

This rearrangement joins TRBV28 to TRBJ1-4; D gene ambiguous. Germline assignment: CDR1 MDHEN and CDR2 SYDVKM. CDR3 size: 13 residues. Trimming took 1 base from V and 7 from J, leaving 7 bases between them. CDR3 in amino acids: CASSLFMSEKLFF. The CDR3, as DNA: TGTGCCAGCAGTTTATTTATGAGTGAAAAACTGTTTTTT.

This clone qualifies as medium-sized. The rearrangement joins TRBV4-1 to TRBJ1-5; D remains unclear. V lost 2 bases to trimming and J lost 6 bases, with 14 bases between them. This CDR3 is built from 15 residues. Germline V gene lookup returns CDR1 MGHRA and CDR2 YSYEKL. In DNA, the CDR3 is TGCGCCAGCAGCCAATTCCCCGCCCGGGGTCAGCCCCAGCATTTT. Encoded protein: CASSQFPARGQPQHF.

This clone was seen at least ten times. The V gene is TRBV10-3, the J gene TRBJ1-2; 10 bases are a match to TRBD1. CDR3 length: 15 amino acids. Germline values: CDR1 ENHRY, CDR2 SYGVKD. V dropped 8 bases and J dropped 8; count of bases not matched to a gene: 14. The CDR3 loop is CAIARTGGKSDGYTF. The CDR3 nucleotides are TGTGCCATCGCACGGACAGGGGGAAAAAGTGACGGCTACACCTTC.

The chain uses TRBV30 and TRBJ1-6, with unresolved D. This CDR3 has 14 amino acids. The germline V and J ends were trimmed by 0 bases and 3 bases, with 6 bases remaining between them. From germline, CDR1 is GTSNPN and CDR2 SVGIG (reference sequence). CDR3 nucleotides: TGTGCCTGGAGTGTTGCAGTCTATAATTCACCCCTCCACTTT. Its translation: CAWSVAVYNSPLHF.

This clone rates as medium-sized. The chain has TRBV6-1 and TRBJ1-2; no firm D call. V lost 4 bases, J lost 3 bases, and 15 bases lay in between. CDR1 and CDR2 from the germline V gene are MNHNS and SASEGT. The CDR3 runs 15 residues. For the CDR3, the DNA is TGTGCCAGCAGTGTTAGGGCAACCGACCACTATGGCTACACCTTC. As protein: CASSVRATDHYGYTF.

In its sample, this clone was seen a few times. The V and J genes are TRBV30 and TRBJ1-2; D call uncertain. Per germline, CDR1 GTSNPN and CDR2 SVGIG (reference sequence). CDR3 size: 10 residues. V gave up 3 bases and J gave up 7 bases, with 6 bases separating them. The CDR3 sequence: CAWRSVGYTF. DNA of the CDR3: TGTGCCTGGAGGTCTGTTGGCTACACCTTC.

This clone is labeled as medium-sized. The rearrangement joins TRBV6-2 or TRBV6-3 to TRBJ1-3; D might be TRBD1 (5 bases). Trimming took off 6 bases at V and 6 bases at J, with 21 bases between the two ends. The CDR3 spans 16 residues. Germline V gene data show CDR1 as MNHEY and CDR2 as SVGEGT. In nucleotides, the CDR3 is TGTGCCAGCAGCCCCCTCCGGCAGGGAGGCGAAAACACCATATATTTT. Encoded protein: CASSPLRQGGENTIYF.

The table lists this clone with a few counts. This sequence joins TRBV27 and TRBJ2-3, with 12 positions matching TRBD2. Germline assignment: CDR1 MNHEY and CDR2 SMNVEV (reference sequence). J lost 2 bases, V lost 8 bases, and 5 bases had no gene match. This CDR3 has 15 amino acids. CDR3 sequence reads: CASSLAGGITDTQYF. The CDR3 nucleotides read TGTGCCAGCTCGCTAGCGGGAGGGATCACAGATACGCAGTATTTT.

This clone appeared many times. This clone may be a read error of a much larger clone one base away. J is TRBJ2-5 and V is TRBV20-1; 7 nucleotides align to TRBD2. This CDR3 has 11 residues. Germline loops: CDR1 DFQATT, CDR2 SNEGSKA (reference sequence). CDR3 in amino acids: CLAERQETQYF. The CDR3 DNA reads as TGCCTAGCGGAAAGACAAGAGACCCAGTACTTC.

The count of this clone is one. The chain has TRBV20-1 and TRBJ2-7; 16 bases are shared with TRBD2. Trimming at V came to 6 bases and at J to 2 bases, leaving 7 bases not matched to a gene. The CDR3 is 16 residues long. Germline CDR1 DFQATT, CDR2 SNEGSKA (reference sequence). The DNA for the CDR3 is TGCAGTGCACAATCCGGGACTAGCGGGAGGGCCTACGAGCAGTACTTC. This codes for CSAQSGTSGRAYEQYF.

The chain links TRBV6-4 to TRBJ2-5; D is perhaps TRBD1 (5 bases). CDR1 and CDR2 (germline): MRHNA, SNTAGT. The CDR3 contains 13 residues. The V gene lost 5 bases and the J gene lost 1 base, with 8 bases spanning the gap. Here the CDR3 DNA reads TGTGCCAGCAGTTTGACAGTCCAAGAGACCCAGTACTTC. This codes for CASSLTVQETQYF.

By sample share, this clone is medium-sized. The genes are TRBV7-3 and TRBJ2-3; the D gene is possibly TRBD1 (5 bases). This CDR3 is 15 amino acids long. CDR1 is SGHTA, CDR2 FQGTGA, per germline. Between the trimmed V and J ends, which lost 4 bases and 0 bases, there was a span of 11 bases. DNA for the CDR3: TGTGCCAGCAGCTCACAGGCTCTTAGCACAGATACGCAGTATTTT. Translation: CASSSQALSTDTQYF.

Ten or more counts support this clone. The rearrangement uses TRBV27 and TRBJ2-3, with D possibly being TRBD2 (6 bases). Germline V CDR1 and CDR2: MNHEY, SMNVEV (reference sequence). CDR3 length equals 15 residues. Between the trimmed V and J ends, which lost 4 bases and 4 bases, there was a span of 15 bases. The DNA of the CDR3 is TGTGCCAGCAGTTCGGGCGCGGGATCCGCAGATACGCAGTATTTT. Encoded protein: CASSSGAGSADTQYF.

The CDR3 spells CASSFQQRTEAFF. The CDR3 DNA is TGTGCCAGCAGTTTCCAACAGAGGACTGAAGCTTTCTTT. The chain joins TRBV11-2 to TRBJ1-1, with D hard to call. In germline, CDR1 is SGHAT, CDR2 FQNNGV. This CDR3 spans 13 amino acids. Trimming removed 6 bases at V and 5 bases at J, with 13 bases between.